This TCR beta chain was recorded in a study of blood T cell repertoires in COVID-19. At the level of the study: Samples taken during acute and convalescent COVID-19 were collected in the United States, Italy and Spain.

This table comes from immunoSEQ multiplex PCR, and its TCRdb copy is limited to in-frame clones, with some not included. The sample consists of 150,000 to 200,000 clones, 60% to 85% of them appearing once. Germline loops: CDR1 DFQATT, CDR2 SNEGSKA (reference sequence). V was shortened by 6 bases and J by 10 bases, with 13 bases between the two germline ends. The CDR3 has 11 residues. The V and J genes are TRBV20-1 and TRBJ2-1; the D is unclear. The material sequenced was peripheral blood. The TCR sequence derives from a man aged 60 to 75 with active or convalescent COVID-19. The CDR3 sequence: CSAPSHEEQFF. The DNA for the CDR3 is TGCAGTGCCCCCTCCCATGAGGAGCAGTTCTTC.